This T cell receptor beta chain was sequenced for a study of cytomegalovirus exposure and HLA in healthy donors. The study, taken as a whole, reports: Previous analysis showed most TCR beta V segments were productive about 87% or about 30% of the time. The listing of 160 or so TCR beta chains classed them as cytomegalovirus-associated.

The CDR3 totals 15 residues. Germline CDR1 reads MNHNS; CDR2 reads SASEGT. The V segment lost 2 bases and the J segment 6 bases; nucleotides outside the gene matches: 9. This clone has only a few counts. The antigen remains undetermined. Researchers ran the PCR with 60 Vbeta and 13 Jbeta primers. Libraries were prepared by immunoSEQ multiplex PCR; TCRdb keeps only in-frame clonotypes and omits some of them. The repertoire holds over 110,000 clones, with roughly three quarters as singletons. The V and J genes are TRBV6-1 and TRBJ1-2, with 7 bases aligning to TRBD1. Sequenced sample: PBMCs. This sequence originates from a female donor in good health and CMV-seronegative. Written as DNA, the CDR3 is TGTGCCAGCAGTGAAAAGGGGGGCAGGGGGGATGGCTACACCTTC. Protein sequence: CASSEKGGRGDGYTF.